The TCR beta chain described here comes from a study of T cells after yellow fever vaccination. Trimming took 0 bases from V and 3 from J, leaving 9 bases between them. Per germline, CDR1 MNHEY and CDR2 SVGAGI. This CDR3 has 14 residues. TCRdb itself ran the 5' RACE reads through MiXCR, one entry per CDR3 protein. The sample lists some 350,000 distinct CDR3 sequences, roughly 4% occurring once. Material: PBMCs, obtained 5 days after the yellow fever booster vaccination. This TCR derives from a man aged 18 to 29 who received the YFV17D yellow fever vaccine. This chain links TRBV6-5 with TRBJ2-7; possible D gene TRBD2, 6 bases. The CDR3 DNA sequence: TGTGCCAGCAGTTACTCGGCCGGGGGCTACGAGCAGTACTTC. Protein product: CASSYSAGGYEQYF.